These 9 T cell receptor beta chains share one sample of origin, sequenced in a study of shared clonotypes between healthy human individuals. Assay: immunoSEQ multiplex PCR; the TCRdb copy retains only in-frame clones and omits some. This sample has a few hundred thousand clones, with almost 97% found just once. Sequenced material: naive CD4+ T cells sorted from blood. Subset in this sample: CD45RA+ positively selected. Receptors originate from a woman aged 25 to 39 in good health.

The genes are TRBV29-1 and TRBJ2-7, with 8 bases matching TRBD2. Germline V gene sequence: CDR1 SQVTM, CDR2 ANQGSEA. This CDR3 has 12 amino acids. The V and J ends lost 4 bases and 7 bases, in that order; junction bases with no gene match: 6. This CDR3 is CSVGSGSGEQYF. CDR3 bases: TGCAGCGTTGGAAGCGGGAGCGGTGAGCAGTACTTC.

This chain links TRBV2 with TRBJ2-3, with 9 positions matching TRBD2. The V gene end was trimmed by 4 bases and the J gene end by 6 bases; junction bases not matched to a gene: 5. This CDR3 is 14 amino acids long. Germline V CDR1 and CDR2: SNHLY, FYNNEI. CDR3 sequence (DNA): TGTGCCAGCAGTGGTTTGACTAGCGGTGATACGCAGTATTTT. It is translated as CASSGLTSGDTQYF.

The chain combines TRBV2 with TRBJ1-1; 10 nucleotides align to TRBD1. The CDR3 is made up of 14 amino acids. V shed 5 bases and J 4 bases; nucleotides not matched to a gene: 4. Germline V gene sequence: CDR1 SNHLY, CDR2 FYNNEI. This CDR3 reads CASSWTGGGTEAFF. The CDR3 DNA follows: TGTGCCAGCAGTTGGACAGGGGGTGGCACTGAAGCTTTCTTT.

The rearrangement uses TRBV28 and TRBJ2-7; 9 bases align to TRBD2. Germline V gene lookup returns CDR1 MDHEN and CDR2 SYDVKM. With 3 bases clipped from V and 3 bases from J, the junction kept 27 bases outside the gene matches. The CDR3 extends over 22 amino acids. CDR3 sequence: CASSFIGRKKGRTVAGDYEQYF. Written as DNA, the CDR3 is TGTGCCAGCAGTTTTATTGGGAGGAAGAAGGGCAGGACCGTAGCGGGGGACTACGAGCAGTACTTC.

On this clone: Its ends do not fully match the called genes, so a read error is possible. The sample contains more than one DNA sequence encoding this CDR3. This chain joins TRBV19 and TRBJ1-2, with D possibly TRBD1 on 6 matching bases. From germline, CDR1 is LNHDA and CDR2 SQIVND (reference sequence). CDR3 length: 13 residues. DNA for the CDR3: TGTGCCAGCGCGAGGGGGGTCGCCTATGGTTACACCTTC. Protein product: CASARGVAYGYTF.

V is TRBV4-1 and J is TRBJ1-2; possibly TRBD1 for D (6 bases). Trimming pared 4 bases from V and 3 bases from J, leaving 18 bases between. The CDR3 spans 16 residues. Germline CDR1 MGHRA, CDR2 YSYEKL. The CDR3: CASSREQGFQDYGYTF. CDR3 in DNA: TGCGCCAGCAGCCGGGAACAGGGATTCCAGGACTATGGCTACACCTTC.

CDR3 bases: TGCGCCAGCAGCTTGGACGGGACTAGCATCTATGAGCAGTTCTTC. This encodes CASSLDGTSIYEQFF. The chain employs TRBV5-1 and TRBJ2-1; 9 bases align to TRBD2. The CDR3 consists of 15 residues. Germline CDR1 is SGHRS and CDR2 is YFSETQ. After removal of 0 bases from V and 8 bases from J, the junction contained 6 bases not matched to a gene.

The rearrangement joins TRBV6-5 to TRBJ1-2, with TRBD1 matching 9 bases. Germline CDR1 is MNHEY and CDR2 is SVGAGI. The CDR3 is 15 amino acids. The V and J ends lost 5 bases and 7 bases, in that order; junction bases with no gene match: 11. Here the CDR3 reads CASSKDRGQGFGYTF. CDR3 DNA: TGTGCCAGCAGTAAGGACCGGGGACAGGGTTTTGGCTACACCTTC.

The V and J genes are TRBV6-6 and TRBJ2-7; D is uncertain. CDR3 length: 13 residues. V dropped 3 bases and J dropped 6 bases, with 12 bases sitting between them. Germline CDR1 and CDR2: MNHNY and SVGAGI (reference sequence). The CDR3 reads CASSYPGDGEQYF. CDR3 DNA: TGTGCCAGCAGTTATCCGGGTGACGGCGAGCAGTACTTC.